This TCR beta chain was sequenced during a study of T cells in Graves' hyperthyroidism and ophthalmopathy. V was pared by 7 bases and J by 3 bases, with 15 bases between. Germline CDR1 is SEHNR and CDR2 is FQNEAQ (reference sequence). The CDR3 extends over 14 amino acids. TCR beta CDR3 sequences were amplified from RNA transcripts. The study used the HTBI primer set for a first-round RT-PCR of the TCR CDR3. TCRdb used MiXCR to reprocess the multiplex PCR reads, holding one entry per CDR3 protein. Of around 690,000 distinct CDR3 sequences in the sample, under 25% were seen once. The clonotype originates from a young man with Graves' ophthalmopathy. This chain joins TRBV7-9 and TRBJ1-2; D unresolved. The specimen sequenced was blood. The CDR3 reads CASTPWTIDYGYTF. DNA for the CDR3: TGTGCCAGCACCCCGTGGACGATAGACTATGGCTACACCTTC.